The rows below give T cell receptor beta chains drawn from one sample of a study of cytomegalovirus exposure and HLA in healthy donors. This table comes from immunoSEQ multiplex PCR, and its TCRdb copy is limited to in-frame clones, with some not included. Altogether roughly 140,000 clones are present, over 70% being singletons, with the ten largest covering roughly 6.3%. The sample taken for sequencing was PBMCs. The receptors originated from a woman aged 40 to 50 in good health and CMV-seropositive. The CDR3 runs from the conserved cysteine through the conserved F or W. A D gene is named only where the DNA matches it firmly. Expanded clones are given a class, and other clones once, few, many or no size at all.

clone_size d_call j_call v_call cdr3_nt cdr3_aa
- - TRBJ1-2 TRBV9 TGTGCCAGTAGTAGGACGAACAGGGAAGGGGGCTATGGCTACACCTTC CASSRTNREGGYGYTF
once TRBD2 TRBJ2-3 TRBV9 TGTGCCAGCAGCGTAGAGGGCGGGGGGGCCCAAGATACGCAGTATTTT CASSVEGGGAQDTQYF
- - TRBJ2-1 TRBV5-1 TGCGCCAGCTACCTAGACCAGTCCTACAATGAGCAGTTCTTC CASYLDQSYNEQFF
- TRBD1 TRBJ1-1 TRBV5-1 TGCGCCAGCAGCTGGGGACAGACGAACACTGAAGCTTTCTTT CASSWGQTNTEAFF
once TRBD2 TRBJ2-1 TRBV7-2 TGTGCCAGCAGCCCTAGTCCGCGGGGGGAGGCCTACAATGAGCAGTTCTTC CASSPSPRGEAYNEQFF
few - TRBJ1-2 TRBV2 TGTGCCAGCAGTGACTCCCGGGACATCTATGGCTACACCTTC CASSDSRDIYGYTF
- TRBD1 TRBJ1-2 TRBV19 TGTGCCAGTAGTATTGGACAGGGGGCGACTGGCTACACCTTC CASSIGQGATGYTF
- - TRBJ1-1 TRBV5-1 TGCGCCAGCGGCCCCGGGGGTCAGCTGAACACTGAAGCTTTCTTT CASGPGGQLNTEAFF
few TRBD2 TRBJ2-7 TRBV9 TGTGCCAGCAGCTTGACCGGGGGGGGCCTCTACGAGCAGTACTTC CASSLTGGGLYEQYF
- TRBD2 TRBJ2-1 TRBV4-1 TGCGCCAGCAGCCAAGTTATCACTAGCGCATCATGGGGCGAGCAGTTCTTC CASSQVITSASWGEQFF
- TRBD1 TRBJ1-1 TRBV28 TGTGCCACCACTCCCCCTCGGGGACAGGGGTCTGAAGCTTTCTTT CATTPPRGQGSEAFF
- - TRBJ1-2 TRBV5-1 TGCGCCAGCAGCTTGGACCCGGGGATCGGGGGCTACACCTTC CASSLDPGIGGYTF
- TRBD2 TRBJ2-3 TRBV5-1 TGCGCCAGCAGCAGCACTAGCGGGGGGTCCGGTACGCAGTATTTT CASSSTSGGSGTQYF
- TRBD2 TRBJ2-1 TRBV4-1 TGCGCCAGCAGCCATTCTAGCGGGGGTCAAAATGAGCAGTTCTTC CASSHSSGGQNEQFF
- TRBD2 TRBJ2-7 TRBV13 TGTGCCAGCAGCTCCCAGACTAGCGGGGGCTCCTACGAGCAGTACTTC CASSSQTSGGSYEQYF
- TRBD1 TRBJ2-2 TRBV14 TGTGCCAGCAGCCCACGGTGGCAGGGGGCCGGGGAGCTGTTTTTT CASSPRWQGAGELFF
- - TRBJ2-2 TRBV18 TGTGCCAGCTCGCTAAACAGGGCCACCGGGGAGCTGTTTTTT CASSLNRATGELFF
- - TRBJ2-4 TRBV18 TGTGCCAGCTCACCAATTGCGGGCTCAGCAAACATTCAGTACTTC CASSPIAGSANIQYF
few TRBD1 TRBJ1-4 TRBV7-9 TGTGCCAGCAGCTCCGGGACAGGGGGGTCTAATGAAAAACTGTTTTTT CASSSGTGGSNEKLFF
- TRBD2 TRBJ2-5 TRBV5-1 TGCGCCAGCAGCTGGCGGGGGGGCCCGGAGACCCAGTACTTC CASSWRGGPETQYF
once TRBD2 TRBJ2-3 TRBV5-6 TGTGCCAGCAGCTCGCCCCGGGGAGGGATTGATACGCAGTATTTT CASSSPRGGIDTQYF
- - TRBJ2-1 TRBV4-1 TGCGCCAGCAGCCAAGTCGGTACGGTGATCGGGGAGCAGTTCTTC CASSQVGTVIGEQFF
- TRBD1 TRBJ1-1 TRBV28 TGTGCCAGCAGTTCACACCAGGGGGCTTCTTACACTGAAGCTTTCTTT CASSSHQGASYTEAFF
- TRBD2 TRBJ2-7 TRBV5-4 TGTGCCAGCAGCTCCTGGACTAGCGAGAGCTACGAGCAGTACTTC CASSSWTSESYEQYF
- - TRBJ2-2 TRBV10-3 TGTGCCATCAAGTTGTCAGGGAACACCGGGGAGCTGTTTTTT CAIKLSGNTGELFF
- - TRBJ2-2 TRBV7-6 TGTGCCAGCAGCTTAGACTGGAACACCGGGGAGCTGTTTTTT CASSLDWNTGELFF
- - TRBJ1-4 TRBV5-1 TGCGCCAGCAGCTTGGCGGGAGGTTGGGGTGAAAAACTGTTTTTT CASSLAGGWGEKLFF
- TRBD1 TRBJ2-7 TRBV27 TGTGCCAGCAGTGCGACAGGGGAGTTCGGGGCCTACGAGCAGTACTTC CASSATGEFGAYEQYF